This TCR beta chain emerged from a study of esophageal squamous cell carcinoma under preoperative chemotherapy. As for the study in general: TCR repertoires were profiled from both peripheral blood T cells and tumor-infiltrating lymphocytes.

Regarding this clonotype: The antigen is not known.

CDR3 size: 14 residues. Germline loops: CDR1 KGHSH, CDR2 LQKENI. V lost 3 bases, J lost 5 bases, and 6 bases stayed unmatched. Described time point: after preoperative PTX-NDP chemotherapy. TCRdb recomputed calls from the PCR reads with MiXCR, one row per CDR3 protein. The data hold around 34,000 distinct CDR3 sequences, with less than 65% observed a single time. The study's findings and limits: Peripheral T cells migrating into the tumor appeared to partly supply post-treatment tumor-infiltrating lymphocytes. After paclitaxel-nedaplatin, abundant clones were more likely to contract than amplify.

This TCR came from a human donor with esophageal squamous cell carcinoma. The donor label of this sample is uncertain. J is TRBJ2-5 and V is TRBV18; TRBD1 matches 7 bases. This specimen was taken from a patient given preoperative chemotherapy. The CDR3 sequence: CASSPGTVRETQYF. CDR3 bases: TGTGCCAGCTCACCCGGGACAGTTCGGGAGACCCAGTACTTC.